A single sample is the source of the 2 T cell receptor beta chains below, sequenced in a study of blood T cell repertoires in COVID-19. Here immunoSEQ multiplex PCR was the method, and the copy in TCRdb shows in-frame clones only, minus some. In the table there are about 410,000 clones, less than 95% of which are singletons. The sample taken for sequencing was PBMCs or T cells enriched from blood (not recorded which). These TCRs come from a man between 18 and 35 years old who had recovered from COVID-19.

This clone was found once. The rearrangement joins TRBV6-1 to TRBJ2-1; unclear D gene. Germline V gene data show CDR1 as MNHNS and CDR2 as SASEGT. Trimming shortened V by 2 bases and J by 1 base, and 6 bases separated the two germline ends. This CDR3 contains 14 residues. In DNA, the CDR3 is TGTGCCAGCAGTGAAACAGAATCCTACAATGAGCAGTTCTTC. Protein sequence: CASSETESYNEQFF.

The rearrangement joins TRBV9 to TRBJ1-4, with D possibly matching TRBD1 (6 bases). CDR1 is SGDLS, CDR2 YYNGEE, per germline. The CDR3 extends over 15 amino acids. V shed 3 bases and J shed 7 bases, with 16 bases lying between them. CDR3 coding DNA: TGTGCCAGCAGCGCCGTTGGGGGAGGGGGTGAAAAACTGTTTTTT. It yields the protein CASSAVGGGGEKLFF.